These 19 T cell receptor beta chains share one sample of origin, sequenced in a study of naive and memory T cell subsets (dated by TCRdb to about 2017). The method behind the library was 5' RACE. TCRdb shows the sequencer as Illumina MiSeq. Four rounds of PCR, run with the SP2 primer together with nested alpha and beta constant region primers, were used to amplify the ligated cDNA. TCRdb handled the public reads itself, with Q25 trimming in fastp and clone calling in MiXCR, and kept productive beta chains. CDR3 protein duplicates are merged, each entry listing the most common genes and DNA. This sample gives around 48,000 distinct CDR3 sequences in total; about 4.4% of them show up just once. Of the sample, about 0.8% is held by the ten largest clones. The study described a robust, sensitive protocol for amplifying, sequencing and analyzing TCRs, using 3' ligation of a UMI-containing oligonucleotide to TCR cDNA.

These receptors were taken from a female donor in good health.

Many counts were recorded for this clonotype. The J gene is TRBJ1-4, the V gene TRBV6-5, with no clear D. With 6 bases removed from V and 10 bases from J, the gap between germline ends came to 15 bases. The CDR3 has 13 amino acids. Germline V gives CDR1 MNHEY, CDR2 SVGAGI. The CDR3 DNA sequence: TGTGCCAGCAGGGTGGTTGGGGAAGGAAAACTGTTTTTT. Protein sequence: CASRVVGEGKLFF.

This clonotype was seen repeatedly, ten times or more. The V and J genes are TRBV6-6 and TRBJ2-1; tentative D call: TRBD2 (5 bases). The CDR3 sequence is 17 residues long. V was pared by 3 bases and J by 8 bases, with 23 bases between. In germline, CDR1 is MNHNY, CDR2 SVGAGI (reference sequence). The CDR3 sequence: CASSYKTGSVPIDEQFF. The DNA of the CDR3 is TGTGCCAGCAGTTATAAGACGGGGAGCGTGCCAATTGATGAGCAGTTCTTC.

This clonotype was counted many times. The CDR3 loop reads CASSQESLHSGRAYNEQFF. As DNA, the CDR3 is TGTGCCAGCAGCCAAGAGAGCCTCCATAGCGGGAGGGCGTACAATGAGCAGTTCTTC. The genes are TRBV4-2 and TRBJ2-1; 11 bases map to TRBD2. With V trimmed by 0 bases and J by 4 bases, 11 bases remained unmatched. Germline V CDR1 and CDR2: LGHNA, YNFKEQ. The CDR3 extends over 19 amino acids.

This clonotype was seen more than once but under ten times. CDR3: CASSQDLVDSVGYTF. DNA of the CDR3: TGTGCCAGCAGCCAAGATCTAGTGGACAGTGTTGGCTACACCTTC. The rearrangement joins TRBV14 to TRBJ1-2, with TRBD1 as a possible D gene (6 bases). Germline values: CDR1 SGHDN, CDR2 FVKESK. The CDR3 is made up of 15 amino acids. Trimming cost V 0 bases and J 7 bases, with 15 bases left between them.

This clonotype appeared a few times. The V gene is TRBV5-8, the J gene TRBJ2-3; 9 bases agree with TRBD2. Germline V CDR1 and CDR2: SGHTS, YDEGEE. The CDR3 spans 16 residues. V shed 4 bases and J 4 bases; nucleotides not matched to a gene: 10. CDR3: CASSRISGSGADTQYF. CDR3 DNA sequence: TGTGCCAGCAGCCGAATTAGCGGGAGCGGCGCAGATACGCAGTATTTT. Variable domain in full (rest from reference TRBV5-8 and TRBJ2-3): EAGVTQSPTHLIKTRGQQATLRCSPISGHTSVYWYQQALGLGLQFLLWYDEGEERNRGNFPPRFSGRQFPNYSSELNVNALELEDSALYLCASSRISGSGADTQYFGPGTRLTVL.

The table lists this clonotype with many counts. The chain has TRBV29-1 and TRBJ1-1; D remains ambiguous. The germline CDR1 and CDR2 sequences are SQVTM and ANQGSEA. The CDR3 extends over 10 amino acids. V was shortened by 3 bases and J by 5 bases, with 4 bases between the two germline ends. The CDR3 DNA reads as TGCAGCGTTGAGGAGACTGAAGCTTTCTTT. The encoded protein is CSVEETEAFF.

This clonotype was seen many times. CDR3 sequence (DNA): TGTGCCAGCAGTGAGTCGGCCGGGACAGGGAGGGAGACCCAGTACTTC. Its translation is CASSESAGTGRETQYF. The chain uses TRBV6-1 and TRBJ2-5; TRBD1 matches 9 bases. V lost 3 bases and J lost 5; bases outside the gene matches: 10. CDR1 MNHNS and CDR2 SASEGT come from the germline V gene. The CDR3 spans 16 residues.

This clonotype has only a few counts. The V gene is TRBV6-5, the J gene TRBJ2-2, with unresolved D. The CDR3 is made up of 14 amino acids. Trimming removed 7 bases from V and 7 bases from J, with 16 bases in between. Germline-derived CDR1 and CDR2 are MNHEY and SVGAGI. The CDR3 sequence: CASNRANPGGELFF. Written as DNA, the CDR3 is TGTGCCAGCAATAGAGCCAACCCGGGCGGGGAGCTGTTTTTT.

This clonotype has ten or more counts. V is TRBV4-2 and J is TRBJ1-2; D gene uncertain. In germline, CDR1 is LGHNA, CDR2 YNFKEQ. This CDR3 has 12 amino acids. Trimming took off 0 bases at V and 7 bases at J, with 6 bases between the two ends. The CDR3 DNA sequence: TGTGCCAGCAGCCAAGATCTGGGTGGCTACACCTTC. Translated: CASSQDLGGYTF.

The sample holds many counts of this clonotype. The chain carries TRBV7-2 and TRBJ2-3, with 10 bases fitting TRBD2. Germline values: CDR1 SGHTA, CDR2 FQGNSA. This CDR3 has 19 amino acids. Germline trimming cut 5 bases from V and 6 bases from J; bases unmatched to any gene: 20. In DNA, the CDR3 is TGTGCCAGCAGCGCCACATACCATCTTAAAGCGGGAGGGCCGGATACGCAGTATTTT. Encoded protein: CASSATYHLKAGGPDTQYF.

There are many counts of this clonotype. V is TRBV4-3 and J is TRBJ2-2, with 8 bases lining up with TRBD2. The CDR3 totals 17 residues. V was pared by 0 bases and J by 2 bases, with 5 bases of the junction left unmatched. Germline-derived CDR1 and CDR2 are LGHNA and YSLEER. The DNA for the CDR3 is TGCGCCAGCAGCCAAGATAGCATAGCGGGAAACACCGGGGAGCTGTTTTTT. This encodes CASSQDSIAGNTGELFF.

This clonotype was recorded many times. This chain links TRBV15 with TRBJ1-1; TRBD1 is a possible D gene (5 bases). The CDR3 is made up of 18 amino acids. Trimming shortened V by 0 bases and J by 4 bases, and 21 bases separated the two germline ends. Germline V gene data show CDR1 as LNHNV and CDR2 as YYDKDF (reference sequence). This CDR3 reads CATSRDYPGFRPGTEAFF. The CDR3 DNA follows: TGTGCCACCAGCAGAGATTATCCAGGGTTCCGTCCGGGCACTGAAGCTTTCTTT.

The table lists this clonotype with many counts. This chain uses TRBV7-9 with TRBJ1-4; 8 bases agree with TRBD1. CDR1 is SEHNR, CDR2 FQNEAQ, per germline (reference sequence). This CDR3 has 18 residues. The junction had 15 bases not matched to a gene; V was cut back by 5 bases and J by 4 bases. CDR3 DNA: TGTGCCAGCAGCCCTTTAGCTCCTGGGACAGGCAATAATGAAAAACTGTTTTTT. As protein: CASSPLAPGTGNNEKLFF.

This clonotype has more than one count but fewer than ten. CDR3 in amino acids: CASSYTRGESRYGYTF. For the CDR3, the DNA is TGTGCCAGCAGTTACACCAGGGGTGAAAGTCGGTATGGCTACACCTTC. The chain uses TRBV6-5 and TRBJ1-2; possibly TRBD1 for D (6 bases). Trimming stripped 2 bases from V and 5 bases from J, with 18 bases between. CDR1 is MNHEY and CDR2 is SVGAGI in the germline V gene. CDR3 length equals 16 residues.

In this sample, this clonotype turned up many times. The chain combines TRBV5-4 with TRBJ2-7; D possibly corresponds to TRBD2 (6 bases). There are 15 residues in the CDR3. V lost 6 bases and J lost 2, with 18 bases in between. The V gene's germline CDR1 is SGHNT and CDR2 YYREEE (reference sequence). The CDR3 region has the DNA TGTGCCAGCACCCTTTCTGGCGGAGGGGCCTACGAGCAGTACTTC. It encodes CASTLSGGGAYEQYF.

This clonotype came up many times. CDR3 residues: CSVEARGSAEAFF. The CDR3, as DNA: TGCAGCGTTGAGGCTCGGGGTAGCGCTGAAGCTTTCTTT. The rearrangement links TRBV29-1 to TRBJ1-1; D gene uncertain. Germline loops: CDR1 SQVTM, CDR2 ANQGSEA. The V end lost 3 bases, the J end lost 6 bases, and 14 bases lay between the germline ends. The CDR3 is 13 residues long.

This clonotype was counted only a few times. The chain uses TRBV5-6 and TRBJ1-1, with no clear D. Germline V gives CDR1 SGHDT, CDR2 YYEEEE. V lost 4 bases and J lost 2, with 6 bases in between. The CDR3 length is 12 residues. The CDR3 here is CASSLPNTEAFF. For the CDR3, the DNA is TGTGCCAGCAGCCTGCCTAACACTGAAGCTTTCTTT.

This clonotype was seen ten or more times. The V gene is TRBV5-4, the J gene TRBJ2-3; the match to TRBD2 covers 10 bases. CDR1 is SGHNT and CDR2 is YYREEE in the germline V gene (reference sequence). V was pared by 6 bases and J by 0 bases, with 7 bases of the junction left unmatched. This CDR3 spans 16 amino acids. CDR3 DNA sequence: TGTGCCAGCACCGGGACTAGCGTTCCTAGCACAGATACGCAGTATTTT. Translated, it gives CASTGTSVPSTDTQYF.

The gene calls are TRBV28 and TRBJ1-1; possibly TRBD1 for D (5 bases). Trimming took off 5 bases at V and 3 bases at J, with 13 bases between the two ends. The CDR3 is made up of 14 amino acids. CDR1 MDHEN and CDR2 SYDVKM come from the germline V gene. The CDR3 spells CASSPHGGDTEAFF. In DNA, the CDR3 is TGTGCCAGCAGTCCCCACGGGGGGGACACTGAAGCTTTCTTT.